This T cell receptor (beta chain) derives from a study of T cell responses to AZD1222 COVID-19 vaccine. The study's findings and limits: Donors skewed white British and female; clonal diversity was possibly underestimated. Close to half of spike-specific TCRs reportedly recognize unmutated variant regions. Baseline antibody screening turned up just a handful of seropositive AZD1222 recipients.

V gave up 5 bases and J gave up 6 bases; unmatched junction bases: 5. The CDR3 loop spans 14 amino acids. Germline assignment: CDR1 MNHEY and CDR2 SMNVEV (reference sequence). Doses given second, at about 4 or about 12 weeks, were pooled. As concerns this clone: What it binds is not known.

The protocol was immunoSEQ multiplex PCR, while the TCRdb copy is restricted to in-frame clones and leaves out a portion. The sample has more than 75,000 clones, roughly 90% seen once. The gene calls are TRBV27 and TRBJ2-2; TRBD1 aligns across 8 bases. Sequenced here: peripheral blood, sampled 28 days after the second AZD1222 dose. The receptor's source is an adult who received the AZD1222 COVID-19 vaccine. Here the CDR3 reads CASSLRTGPGELFF. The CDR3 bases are TGTGCCAGCAGTCTTAGGACAGGGCCCGGGGAGCTGTTTTTT.